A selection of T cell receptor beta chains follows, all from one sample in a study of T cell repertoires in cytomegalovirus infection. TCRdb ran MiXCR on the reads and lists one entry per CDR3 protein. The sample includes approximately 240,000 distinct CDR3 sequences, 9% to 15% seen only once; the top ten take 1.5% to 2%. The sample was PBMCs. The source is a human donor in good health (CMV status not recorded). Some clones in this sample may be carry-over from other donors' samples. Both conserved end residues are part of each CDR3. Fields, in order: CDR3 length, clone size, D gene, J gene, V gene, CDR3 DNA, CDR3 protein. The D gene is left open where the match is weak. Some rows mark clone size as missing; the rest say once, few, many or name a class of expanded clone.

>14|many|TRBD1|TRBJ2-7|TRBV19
TGTGCCAGTAGTATCGCCGGGACAGGGAACGAGCAGTACTTC
CASSIAGTGNEQYF
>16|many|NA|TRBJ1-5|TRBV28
TGTGCCAGCAGTTTCGGGGGGGGGGGAGGCAATCAGCCCCAGCATTTT
CASSFGGGGGNQPQHF
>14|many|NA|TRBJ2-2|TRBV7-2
TGTGCCAGCAGCTTAGGGGCTGGGGGCGGGGAGCTGTTTTTT
CASSLGAGGGELFF
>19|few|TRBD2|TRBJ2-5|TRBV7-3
TGTGCCAGCAGCTTACTACCACGAGGGGCTAGCGGGATCCAAGAGACCCAGTACTTC
CASSLLPRGASGIQETQYF
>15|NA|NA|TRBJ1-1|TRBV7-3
TGTGCCAGCAGCCCCACTAGGGGTGCGAGCACTGAAGCTTTCTTT
CASSPTRGASTEAFF
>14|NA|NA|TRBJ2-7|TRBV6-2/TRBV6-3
TGTGCCAGCAGTTACGGAGCGTTGTCCTACGAGCAGTACTTC
CASSYGALSYEQYF
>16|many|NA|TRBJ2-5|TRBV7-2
TGTGCCAGCAGCCGCCGACAGACAACTACTAAAGAGACCCAGTACTTC
CASSRRQTTTKETQYF
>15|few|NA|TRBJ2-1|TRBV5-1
TGCGCCAGCAGCTTGCCTGGGGGGTTATACAATGAGCAGTTCTTC
CASSLPGGLYNEQFF
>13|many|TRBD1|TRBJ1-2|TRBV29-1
TGCAGCGTTGCCGGACAGGATTATCCTGGCTACACCTTC
CSVAGQDYPGYTF
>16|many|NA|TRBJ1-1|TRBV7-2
TGTGCCAGCAGCTTAGCGGTCGCATTACCTAACACTGAAGCTTTCTTT
CASSLAVALPNTEAFF
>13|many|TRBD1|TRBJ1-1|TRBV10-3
TGTGCCGTCAGTCGGGACAGGGGCGCTGAAGCTTTCTTT
CAVSRDRGAEAFF
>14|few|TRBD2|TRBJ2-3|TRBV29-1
TGCAGCGCTGAACCTAGCGGAGTTACAGATACGCAGTATTTT
CSAEPSGVTDTQYF
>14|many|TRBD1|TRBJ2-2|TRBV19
TGTGCCAGTTGTGGACAGGGGGCTACCGGGGAGCTGTTTTTT
CASCGQGATGELFF
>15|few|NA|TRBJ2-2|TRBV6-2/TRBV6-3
TGTGCCAGCAGTGAGTACCGGACGGTGACCGGGGAGCTGTTTTTT
CASSEYRTVTGELFF
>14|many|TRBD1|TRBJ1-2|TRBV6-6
TGTGCCAGCAGTGCCGGACAGGAATCGAGCGGCTACACCTTC
CASSAGQESSGYTF
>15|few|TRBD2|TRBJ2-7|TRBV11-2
TGTGCCAGCAGACCGAGACTAGCGGGCTCCTACGAGCAGTACTTC
CASRPRLAGSYEQYF
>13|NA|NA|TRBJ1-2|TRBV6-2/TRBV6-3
TGTGCCAGCAGTTTCGACAGGACGTATGGCTACACCTTC
CASSFDRTYGYTF
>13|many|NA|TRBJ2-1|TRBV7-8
TGTGCCAGCAGCTTAGGGGAAAGACCAAAGGTGTTCTTC
CASSLGERPKVFF
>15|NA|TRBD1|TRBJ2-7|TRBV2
TGTGCCAGCAGGGTCCGGGACAGGGGGACGGGGGAGCAGTACTTC
CASRVRDRGTGEQYF
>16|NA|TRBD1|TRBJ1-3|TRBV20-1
TGCAGTGCTTCGACAGGGTCACACCACTCTGGAAACACCATATATTTT
CSASTGSHHSGNTIYF
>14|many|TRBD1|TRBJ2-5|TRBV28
TGTGCCAGCAGTTTAGGCAGGGGGCTTGAGACCCAGTACTTC
CASSLGRGLETQYF
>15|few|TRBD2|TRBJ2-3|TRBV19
TGTGCCAGTAGAGGCGGGGGGGCAGGCACAGATACGCAGTATTTT
CASRGGGAGTDTQYF
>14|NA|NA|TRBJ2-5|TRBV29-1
TGCAGCGTTTCACAGGGATCCCCCCAAGAGACCCAGTACTTC
CSVSQGSPQETQYF
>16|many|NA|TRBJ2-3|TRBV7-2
TGTGCCAGCAGCTTAGGAGGGGGAGTGGGCACAGATACGCAGTATTTT
CASSLGGGVGTDTQYF
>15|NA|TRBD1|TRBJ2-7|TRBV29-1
TGCAGCGTAGTTACCGGGACAGGGACATCCTACGAGCAGTACTTC
CSVVTGTGTSYEQYF
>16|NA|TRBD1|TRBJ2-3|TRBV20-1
TGCAGTGCTAGACCACAGGGGTTTACCGGTCCAGATACGCAGTATTTT
CSARPQGFTGPDTQYF
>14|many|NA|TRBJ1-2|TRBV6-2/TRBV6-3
TGTGCCAGCAGTTACAGGGGAAGTGCCTATGGCTACACCTTC
CASSYRGSAYGYTF
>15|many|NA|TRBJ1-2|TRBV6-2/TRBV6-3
TGTGCCAGCAGTTTCCGGGATCAACGGGACTATGGCTACACCTTC
CASSFRDQRDYGYTF
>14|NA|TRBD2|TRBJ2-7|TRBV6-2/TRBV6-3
TGTGCCAGCGGAGCCCAGGGACTACCCTACGAGCAGTACTTC
CASGAQGLPYEQYF
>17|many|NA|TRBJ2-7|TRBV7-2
TGTGCCAGCAGCTTAAATTTCCCGGGGTCCTTCTCCTACGAGCAGTACTTC
CASSLNFPGSFSYEQYF
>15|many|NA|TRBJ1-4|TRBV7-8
TGTGCCAGCAGCTCACGGACGGCGGGTAATGAAAAACTGTTTTTT
CASSSRTAGNEKLFF
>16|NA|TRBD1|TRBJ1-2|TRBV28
TGTGCCAGCAGTTTATACGAACAGACAGGGAACTATGGCTACACCTTC
CASSLYEQTGNYGYTF
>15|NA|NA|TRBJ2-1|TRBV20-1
TGCAGTGCTAGAGTTCTGGGCGGGGATTACAATGAGCAGTTCTTC
CSARVLGGDYNEQFF
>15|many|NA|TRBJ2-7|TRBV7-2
TGTGCCAGCAGCTTAGAGTGGGAACAGACCTACGAGCAGTACTTC
CASSLEWEQTYEQYF
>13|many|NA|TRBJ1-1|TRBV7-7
TGTGCCAGCAGCTTAAGGCAGGGCACTGAAGCTTTCTTT
CASSLRQGTEAFF
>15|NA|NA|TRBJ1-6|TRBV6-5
TGTGCCAGCAGTTACATGAGGGCGTATAATTCACCCCTCCACTTT
CASSYMRAYNSPLHF
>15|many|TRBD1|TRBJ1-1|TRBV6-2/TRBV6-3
TGTGCCAGCAGAAGAGGGACAGGGGAGAACACTGAAGCTTTCTTT
CASRRGTGENTEAFF
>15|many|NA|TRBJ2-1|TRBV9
TGTGCCAGCAGCGTAGCTGGGGGACTGGGGAATGAGCAGTTCTTC
CASSVAGGLGNEQFF
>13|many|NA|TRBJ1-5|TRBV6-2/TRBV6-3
TGTGCCAGCAAGTGGGACCGCAATCAGCCCCAGCATTTT
CASKWDRNQPQHF
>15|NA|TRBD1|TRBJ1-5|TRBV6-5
TGTGCCAGCAGATCGGGGACAGGGGGGCATCAGCCCCAGCATTTT
CASRSGTGGHQPQHF
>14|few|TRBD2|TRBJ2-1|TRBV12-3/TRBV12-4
TGTGCCAGCAGTCAAGCGGGAGGGCGGATTGAGCAGTTCTTC
CASSQAGGRIEQFF
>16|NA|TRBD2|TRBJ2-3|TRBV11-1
TGTGCCAGCAGCGTCGGGACTAGCGGATCCACAGATACGCAGTATTTT
CASSVGTSGSTDTQYF
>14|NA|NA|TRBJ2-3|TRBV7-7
TGTGCCAGCAGCCAACGGACTGGCACAGATACGCAGTATTTT
CASSQRTGTDTQYF
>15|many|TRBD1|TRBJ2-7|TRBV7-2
TGTGCCAGCAGCTTCGGGACAGGGTCTTCCTACGAGCAGTACTTC
CASSFGTGSSYEQYF
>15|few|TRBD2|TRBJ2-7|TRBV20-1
TGCAGTGCTAGAGATAGCGGGGGGGTCTCCTACGAGCAGTACTTC
CSARDSGGVSYEQYF
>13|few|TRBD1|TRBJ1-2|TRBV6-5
TGTGCCAGCAGGACCGGGACAGGCCATGGCTACACCTTC
CASRTGTGHGYTF
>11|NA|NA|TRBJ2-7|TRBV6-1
TGTGCCAGCAGAAGGGTGGACGAGCAGTACTTC
CASRRVDEQYF
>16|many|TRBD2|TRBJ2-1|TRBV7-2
TGTGCCAGCAGCTTAGAGAGCGGGAGGGCCGGGAATGAGCAGTTCTTC
CASSLESGRAGNEQFF
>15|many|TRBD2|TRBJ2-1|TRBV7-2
TGTGCCAGCAGCTCTAGCGGGAGAATGGACAATGAGCAGTTCTTC
CASSSSGRMDNEQFF